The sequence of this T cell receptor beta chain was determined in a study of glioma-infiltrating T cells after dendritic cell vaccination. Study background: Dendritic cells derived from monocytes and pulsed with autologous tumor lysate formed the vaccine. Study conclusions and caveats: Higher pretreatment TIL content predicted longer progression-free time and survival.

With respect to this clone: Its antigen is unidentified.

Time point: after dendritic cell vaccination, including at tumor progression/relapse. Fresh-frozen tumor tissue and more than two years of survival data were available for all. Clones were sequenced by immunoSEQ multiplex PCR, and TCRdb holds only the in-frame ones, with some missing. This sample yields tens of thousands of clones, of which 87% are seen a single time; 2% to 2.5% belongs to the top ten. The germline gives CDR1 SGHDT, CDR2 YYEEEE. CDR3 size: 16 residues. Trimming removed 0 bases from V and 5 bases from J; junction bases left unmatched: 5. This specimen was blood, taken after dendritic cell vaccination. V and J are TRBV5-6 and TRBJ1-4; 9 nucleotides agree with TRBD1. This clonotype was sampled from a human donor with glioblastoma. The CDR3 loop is CASSLGTGGRNEKLFF. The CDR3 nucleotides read TGTGCCAGCAGCTTGGGTACAGGGGGCAGGAATGAAAAACTGTTTTTT.